Sequencing of this TCR beta chain was carried out in a study of T cell repertoires in cytomegalovirus infection. Whole-study context: Matching HLA type and CMV infection were both indicated by public TCR beta signatures.

TCRdb used MiXCR to reprocess the reads, holding one entry per CDR3 protein. The repertoire holds about 130,000 distinct CDR3 sequences, with around 30% as singletons. Study-wide points: Predominance within the ex vivo response was attributable to HLA-C-restricted CMV-specific TCR beta clonotypes.

This clonotype was counted between two and nine times. Its target is not known. Per germline, CDR1 MNHEY and CDR2 SVGEGT. The V end was cut by 7 bases, the J end by 0 bases, with 9 bases between. The CDR3 has 13 residues. This sequence originates from a human donor in good health (CMV status not recorded). Some clones in this sample may be carry-over from other donors' samples. The sequences come from CD8+ T cells from cultured PBMCs, collected from culture after CMV antigen stimulation. The V call is TRBV6-2 or TRBV6-3, the J call TRBJ1-1, with D hard to call. DNA of the CDR3: TGTGCCAGCAAGGGCACGGTGAACACTGAAGCTTTCTTT. Protein sequence: CASKGTVNTEAFF.